The rows below give T cell receptor beta chains drawn from one sample of a study of Tregs in tolerant kidney transplant recipients. Some clones are missing from TCRdb's copy, which holds only in-frame ones; the method was immunoSEQ multiplex PCR. The sample holds approximately 47,000 clones; approximately 89% are singletons and the top ten take 15% to 18%. Sequences were derived from CD8+ T cells from blood (PBMCs), sampled 12 months after the transplant. Receptors were obtained from a human patient who received a combined kidney and bone marrow transplant. Part of the T cell pool may stem from the graft donor. Each CDR3 is given with its conserved first and last residue. The D gene is left open where the match is weak. Clone size is stated in some rows and not others, as once, few, many or a class when expanded.

v_call	clone_size	j_call	d_call	cdr3_nt	cdr3_aa
TRBV15	.	TRBJ2-7	TRBD2	TGTGCCACCAGCAGAGATAGAGCGACTAGCGGGCATGCCTACGAGCAGTACTTC	CATSRDRATSGHAYEQYF
TRBV7-6	.	TRBJ2-7	.	TGTGCCTCGAGTTCCCCCCAGGGTGGCGCCTACGAGCAGTACTTC	CASSSPQGGAYEQYF
TRBV19	.	TRBJ2-3	TRBD1	TGTGCCAGTGGGACAGGGCCGTACGGAGATACGCAGTATTTT	CASGTGPYGDTQYF
TRBV10-3	.	TRBJ2-3	TRBD1	TGTGCCTTCGCGGACAGGGGAAAGGCAGATACGCAGTATTTT	CAFADRGKADTQYF
TRBV4-1	.	TRBJ1-2	.	TGCGCCAGCAGCCAAGTAGTGTACCCTGGCCAGGTCTATGGCTACACCTTC	CASSQVVYPGQVYGYTF
TRBV11-1	.	TRBJ2-7	TRBD2	TGTGCCAGCAGCTTAGAGGCAGCGGGGGGCTACGAGCAGTACTTC	CASSLEAAGGYEQYF
TRBV6-5	.	TRBJ2-7	TRBD2	TGTGCCAGCGGGACTAGCGGAGGAGCTTACTACGAGCAGTACTTC	CASGTSGGAYYEQYF
TRBV28	.	TRBJ2-5	TRBD1	TGTGCCAGCAGTTGGGACAGCCTCCAAGAGACCCAGTACTTC	CASSWDSLQETQYF
TRBV6-5	few	TRBJ1-6	.	TGTGCCAGCACTGCCCACAGGACTAATTCACCCCTCCACTTT	CASTAHRTNSPLHF
TRBV27	.	TRBJ2-7	TRBD1	TGTGCCAGCAGCGCAATAACTCGGGACAGGCGATACTACGAGCAGTACTTC	CASSAITRDRRYYEQYF
TRBV5-4	few	TRBJ2-5	TRBD1	TGTGCCAGCAGCGAAATCGGACAGGGGGCAGCGTTCCAAGAGACCCAGTACTTC	CASSEIGQGAAFQETQYF
TRBV19	.	TRBJ2-2	TRBD2	TGTGCCAGTAGTACCCTCACTAGCGCGAACACCGGGGAGCTGTTTTTT	CASSTLTSANTGELFF
TRBV4-1	.	TRBJ2-5	.	TGCGCCAGCAGCCAAGCCGGCCTAGGGGGTGAGACCCAGTACTTC	CASSQAGLGGETQYF
TRBV27	.	TRBJ1-5	TRBD1	TGTGCCAGCAGCCTTGGGACAGGCAATCAGCCCCAGCATTTT	CASSLGTGNQPQHF
TRBV19	.	TRBJ2-3	.	TGTGCCTCGGGAGTGGGCGCAGATACGCAGTATTTT	CASGVGADTQYF
TRBV9	.	TRBJ2-2	TRBD2	TGTGCCAGCAGCCATAGACTAGCGGGGGCTAACACCGGGGAGCTGTTTTTT	CASSHRLAGANTGELFF
TRBV7-9	.	TRBJ1-5	.	TGTGCCAGCAGCTCCGGACAGTTCAATCAGCCCCAGCATTTT	CASSSGQFNQPQHF
TRBV5-1	.	TRBJ2-1	TRBD2	TGCGCCAGCGAAGTAGCGGGAGGTTTGGGGAATGAGCAGTTCTTC	CASEVAGGLGNEQFF
TRBV27	.	TRBJ2-7	.	TGTGCCAGCAGTCCATCATTGAGTCCCCAATCCTACGAGCAGTACTTC	CASSPSLSPQSYEQYF
TRBV5-1	few	TRBJ2-1	.	TGTGCCAGCAGCCCCTGGACTACCTACAATGAGCAGTTCTTC	CASSPWTTYNEQFF
TRBV13	.	TRBJ2-3	.	TGTGCCAGCAGCTTAGCAGCGGGCCTCACAGATACGCAGTATTTT	CASSLAAGLTDTQYF
TRBV15	.	TRBJ1-1	.	TGTGCCACCAGCCAGGGTGGGGACACTGAAGCTTTCTTT	CATSQGGDTEAFF
TRBV6-5	once	TRBJ2-3	.	TGTGCCAGTGCTCCGGGGGTTCTCACAGATACGCAGTATTTT	CASAPGVLTDTQYF
TRBV19	.	TRBJ1-5	.	TGTGCCAGTAGTATTAGTTCGGCAGGCGGGCAGCCCCAGCATTTT	CASSISSAGGQPQHF
TRBV10-2	.	TRBJ1-2	TRBD1	TGCGCCAGCAGCACCACGGGACAGGGATATGGCTACACCTTC	CASSTTGQGYGYTF
TRBV7-8	.	TRBJ2-7	TRBD2	TGTGCCAGCAGCTTAACCTCTCTAGCGGGAGGGAAGAACGAGCAGTACTTC	CASSLTSLAGGKNEQYF
TRBV2	few	TRBJ2-1	TRBD2	TGTGCCAGCAGACGGGGGGCTAGCGGGAGCTATGAGCAGTTCTTC	CASRRGASGSYEQFF
TRBV4-1	.	TRBJ1-2	TRBD1	TGCGCCAGCAGCCTCGGACAGGGCCCTAGTGGCTACACCTTC	CASSLGQGPSGYTF
TRBV6-1	medium-sized	TRBJ1-2	.	TGTGCCAGCAGAGCGACCTATGGCTACACCTTC	CASRATYGYTF
TRBV19	.	TRBJ2-7	.	TGTGCCAGTAGTATAGTTAGGGGCCACCTCTACGAGCAGTACTTC	CASSIVRGHLYEQYF
TRBV4-1	once	TRBJ1-2	.	TGCGCCAGCAGCCGTCCAGGAGGTGGGACTTTCGGCTACACCTTC	CASSRPGGGTFGYTF
TRBV15	.	TRBJ1-5	.	TGTGCCACCAGCAGAACATCTAATCAGCCCCAGCATTTT	CATSRTSNQPQHF